The source of this TCR beta chain is a study of post-analysis software for immune sequencing data. Overall study results and limits: In patients, four to six TRBV segments were more frequent than in controls, with TRBV5-6, TRBV5-1 and TRBV20-1 among them. Versus controls, multiple sclerosis patients showed significantly lower diversity (normalized Chao1).

Researchers reported that TCR beta cDNA libraries carried unique molecular identifiers. MiXCR, run by TCRdb on the PCR reads, gives a single entry per CDR3 protein. Of approximately 730,000 distinct CDR3 sequences in the sample, under 60% were seen once. The CDR3 runs 14 residues. Germline V gene sequence: CDR1 SGDLS, CDR2 YYNGEE. In regard to this clonotype: Its antigen is unidentified. A read error may produce the germline difference seen at one junction end.

The source of this sequence is a girl under 18 with multiple sclerosis. The sample was blood. J is TRBJ1-2 and V is TRBV9; D possibly corresponds to TRBD1 (5 bases). In DNA, the CDR3 is TGTGCCAGCAGCGTAGGCGACAGACCCTATGGCCACACCTTC. Translated: CASSVGDRPYGHTF. Variable domain in full (rest from reference TRBV9 and TRBJ1-2): DSGVTQTPKHLITATGQRVTLRCSPRSGDLSVYWYQQSLDQGLQFLIQYYNGEERAKGNILERFSAQQFPDLHSELNLSSLELGDSALYFCASSVGDRPYGHTFGSGTRLTVV.